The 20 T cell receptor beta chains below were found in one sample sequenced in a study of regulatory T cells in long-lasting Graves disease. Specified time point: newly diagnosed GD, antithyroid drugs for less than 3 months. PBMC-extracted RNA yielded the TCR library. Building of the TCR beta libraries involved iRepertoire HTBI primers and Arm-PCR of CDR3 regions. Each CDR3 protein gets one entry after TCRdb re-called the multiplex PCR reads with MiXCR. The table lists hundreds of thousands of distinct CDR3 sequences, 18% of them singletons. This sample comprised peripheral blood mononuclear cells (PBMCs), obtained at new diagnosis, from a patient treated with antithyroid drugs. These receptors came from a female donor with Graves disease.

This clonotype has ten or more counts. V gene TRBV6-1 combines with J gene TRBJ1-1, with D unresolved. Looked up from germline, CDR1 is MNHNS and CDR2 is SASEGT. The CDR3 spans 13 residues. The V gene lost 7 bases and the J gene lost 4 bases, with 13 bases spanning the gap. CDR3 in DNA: TGTGCCAGCACCCGTGGGGAGAGCACTGAAGCTTTCTTT. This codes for CASTRGESTEAFF.

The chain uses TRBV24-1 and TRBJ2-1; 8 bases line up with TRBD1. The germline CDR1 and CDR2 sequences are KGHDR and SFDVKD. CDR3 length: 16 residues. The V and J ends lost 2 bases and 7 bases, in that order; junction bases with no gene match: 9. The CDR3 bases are TGTGCCACCAGTGATTCCCGTGGGAACAGGGGGAATGAGCAGTTCTTC. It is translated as CATSDSRGNRGNEQFF.

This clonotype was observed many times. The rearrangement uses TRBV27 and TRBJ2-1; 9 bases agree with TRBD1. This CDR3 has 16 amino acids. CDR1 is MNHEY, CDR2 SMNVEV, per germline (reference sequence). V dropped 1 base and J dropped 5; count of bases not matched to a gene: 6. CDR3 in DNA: TGTGCCAGCAGTTTATTAGAGACAGGGGGGAACAATGAGCAGTTCTTC. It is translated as CASSLLETGGNNEQFF.

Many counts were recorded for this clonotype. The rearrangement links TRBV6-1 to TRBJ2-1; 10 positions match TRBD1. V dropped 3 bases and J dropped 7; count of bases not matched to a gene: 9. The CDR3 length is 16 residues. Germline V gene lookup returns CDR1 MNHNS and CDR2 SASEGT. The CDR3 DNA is TGTGCCAGCAGTGATCCTCCGGGACAGGGGTTAAATGAGCAGTTCTTC. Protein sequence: CASSDPPGQGLNEQFF.

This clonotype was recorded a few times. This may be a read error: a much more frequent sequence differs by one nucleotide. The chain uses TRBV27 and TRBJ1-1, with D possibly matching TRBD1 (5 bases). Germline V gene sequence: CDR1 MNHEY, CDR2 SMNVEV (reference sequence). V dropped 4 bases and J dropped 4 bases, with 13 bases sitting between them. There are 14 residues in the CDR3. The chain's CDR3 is CASSYDRLSTEAFF. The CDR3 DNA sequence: TGTGCCAGCAGTTATGACAGATTGAGCACTGAAGCTTTCTTT.

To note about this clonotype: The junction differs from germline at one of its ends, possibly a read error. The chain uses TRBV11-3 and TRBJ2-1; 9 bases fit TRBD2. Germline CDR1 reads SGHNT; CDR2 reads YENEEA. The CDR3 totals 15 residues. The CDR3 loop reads CASRIGTSSSNEQFF. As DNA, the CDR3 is TGTGCCAGCAGAATTGGGACTAGCTCCTCCAATGAGCAGTTCTTC. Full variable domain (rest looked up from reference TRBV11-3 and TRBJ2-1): EAGVVQSPRYKIIEKKQPVAFWCNPISGHNTLYWYLQNLGQGPELLIRYENEEAVDDSQLPKDRFSAERLKGVDSTLKIQPAELGDSAVYLCASRIGTSSSNEQFFGPGTRLTVL.

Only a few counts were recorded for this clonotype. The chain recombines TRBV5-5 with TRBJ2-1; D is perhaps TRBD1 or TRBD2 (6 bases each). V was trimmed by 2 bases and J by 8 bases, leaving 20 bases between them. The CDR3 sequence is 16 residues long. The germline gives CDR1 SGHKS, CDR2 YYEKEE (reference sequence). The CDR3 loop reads CASSFGTSLAFDEQFF. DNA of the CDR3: TGTGCCAGCAGCTTCGGGACATCACTAGCTTTCGATGAGCAGTTCTTC. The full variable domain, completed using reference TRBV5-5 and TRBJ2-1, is DAGVTQSPTHLIKTRGQQVTLRCSPISGHKSVSWYQQVLGQGPQFIFQYYEKEERGRGNFPDRFSARQFPNYSSELNVNALLLGDSALYLCASSFGTSLAFDEQFFGPGTRLTVL.

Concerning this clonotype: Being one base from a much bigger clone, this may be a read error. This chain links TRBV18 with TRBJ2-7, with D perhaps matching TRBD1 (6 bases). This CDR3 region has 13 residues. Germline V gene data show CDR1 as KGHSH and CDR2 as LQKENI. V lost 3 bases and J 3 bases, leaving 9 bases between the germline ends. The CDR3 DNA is TGTGCCAGCTCACCTGGGACAATCTACGAGCAGTACTTC. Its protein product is CASSPGTIYEQYF.

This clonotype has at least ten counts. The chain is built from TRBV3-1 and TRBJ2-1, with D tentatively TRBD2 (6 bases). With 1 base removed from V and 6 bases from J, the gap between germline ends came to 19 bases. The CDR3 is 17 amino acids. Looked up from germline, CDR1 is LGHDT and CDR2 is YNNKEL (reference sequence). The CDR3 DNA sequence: TGTGCCAGCAGCCAAGGTTTCGCGACTAGGCCTCCCAATGAGCAGTTCTTC. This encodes CASSQGFATRPPNEQFF.

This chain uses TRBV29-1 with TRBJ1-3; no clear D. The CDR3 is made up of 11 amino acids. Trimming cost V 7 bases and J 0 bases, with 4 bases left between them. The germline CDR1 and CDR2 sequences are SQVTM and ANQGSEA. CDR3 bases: TGCAGCGCCCCCTCTGGAAACACCATATATTTT. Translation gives CSAPSGNTIYF.

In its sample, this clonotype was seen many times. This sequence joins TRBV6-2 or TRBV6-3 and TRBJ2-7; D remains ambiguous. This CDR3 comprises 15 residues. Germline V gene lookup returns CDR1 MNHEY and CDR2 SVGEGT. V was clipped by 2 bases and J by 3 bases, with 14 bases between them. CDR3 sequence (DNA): TGTGCCAGCAGTTACACCCTTGGATCAGACTACGAGCAGTACTTC. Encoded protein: CASSYTLGSDYEQYF.

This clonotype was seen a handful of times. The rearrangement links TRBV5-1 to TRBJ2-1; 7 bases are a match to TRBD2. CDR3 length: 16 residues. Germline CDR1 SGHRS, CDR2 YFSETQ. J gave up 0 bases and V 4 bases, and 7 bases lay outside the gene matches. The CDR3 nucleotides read TGCGCCAGCAGCCTGGGCGGGGGTATCTCCTACAATGAGCAGTTCTTC. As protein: CASSLGGGISYNEQFF.

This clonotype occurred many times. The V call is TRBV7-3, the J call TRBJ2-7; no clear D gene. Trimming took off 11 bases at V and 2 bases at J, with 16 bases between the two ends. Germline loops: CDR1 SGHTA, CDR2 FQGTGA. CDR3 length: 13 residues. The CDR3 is CAGHPEPAYEQYF. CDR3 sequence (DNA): TGTGCCGGCCACCCGGAACCCGCCTACGAGCAGTACTTC.

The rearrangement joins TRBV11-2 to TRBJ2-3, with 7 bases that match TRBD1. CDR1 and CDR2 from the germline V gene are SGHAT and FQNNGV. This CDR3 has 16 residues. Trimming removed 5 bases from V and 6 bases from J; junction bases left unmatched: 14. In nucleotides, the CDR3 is TGTGCCAGCAGCCCTCGGAATCGACCGACAGGGGATACGCAGTATTTT. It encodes CASSPRNRPTGDTQYF.

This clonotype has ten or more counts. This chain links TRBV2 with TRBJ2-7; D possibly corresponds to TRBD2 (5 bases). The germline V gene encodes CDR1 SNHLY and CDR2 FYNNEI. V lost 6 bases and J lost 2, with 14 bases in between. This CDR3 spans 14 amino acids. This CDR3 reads CASSADLRPYEQYF. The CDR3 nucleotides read TGTGCCAGCAGCGCGGACTTACGACCCTACGAGCAGTACTTC.

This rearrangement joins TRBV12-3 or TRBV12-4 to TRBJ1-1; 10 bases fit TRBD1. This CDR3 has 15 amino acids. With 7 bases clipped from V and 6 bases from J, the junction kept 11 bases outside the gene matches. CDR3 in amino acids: CASTSSGTGEAEAFF. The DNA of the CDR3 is TGTGCCAGCACCTCCTCGGGGACAGGGGAGGCTGAAGCTTTCTTT.

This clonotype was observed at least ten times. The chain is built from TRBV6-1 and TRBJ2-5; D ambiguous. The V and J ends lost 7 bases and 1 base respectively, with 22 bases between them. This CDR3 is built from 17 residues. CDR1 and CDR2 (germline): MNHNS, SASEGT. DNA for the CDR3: TGTGCCAGCACCGAAAAGGAACCGTTGGTGCGCCAAGAGACCCAGTACTTC. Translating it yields CASTEKEPLVRQETQYF.

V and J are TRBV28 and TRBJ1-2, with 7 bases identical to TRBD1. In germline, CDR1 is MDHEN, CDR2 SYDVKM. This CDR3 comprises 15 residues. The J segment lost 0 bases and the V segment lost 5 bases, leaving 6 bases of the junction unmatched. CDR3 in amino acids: CASSLGTASNYGYTF. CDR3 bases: TGTGCCAGCAGTCTAGGGACAGCCTCTAACTATGGCTACACCTTC.

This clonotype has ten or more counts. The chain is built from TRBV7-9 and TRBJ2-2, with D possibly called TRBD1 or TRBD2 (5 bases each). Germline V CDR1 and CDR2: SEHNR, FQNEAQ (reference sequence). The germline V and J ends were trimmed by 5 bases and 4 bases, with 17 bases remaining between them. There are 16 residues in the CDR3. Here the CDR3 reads CASSPRRGDVTGELFF. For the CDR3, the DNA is TGTGCCAGCAGCCCCCGTAGAGGGGACGTCACCGGGGAGCTGTTTTTT.

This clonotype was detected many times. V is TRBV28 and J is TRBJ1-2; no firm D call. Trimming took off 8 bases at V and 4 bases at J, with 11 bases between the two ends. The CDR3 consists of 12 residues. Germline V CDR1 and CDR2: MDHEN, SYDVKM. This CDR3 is CASGKRSYGYTF. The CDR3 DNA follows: TGTGCCAGCGGGAAACGGAGCTATGGCTACACCTTC.